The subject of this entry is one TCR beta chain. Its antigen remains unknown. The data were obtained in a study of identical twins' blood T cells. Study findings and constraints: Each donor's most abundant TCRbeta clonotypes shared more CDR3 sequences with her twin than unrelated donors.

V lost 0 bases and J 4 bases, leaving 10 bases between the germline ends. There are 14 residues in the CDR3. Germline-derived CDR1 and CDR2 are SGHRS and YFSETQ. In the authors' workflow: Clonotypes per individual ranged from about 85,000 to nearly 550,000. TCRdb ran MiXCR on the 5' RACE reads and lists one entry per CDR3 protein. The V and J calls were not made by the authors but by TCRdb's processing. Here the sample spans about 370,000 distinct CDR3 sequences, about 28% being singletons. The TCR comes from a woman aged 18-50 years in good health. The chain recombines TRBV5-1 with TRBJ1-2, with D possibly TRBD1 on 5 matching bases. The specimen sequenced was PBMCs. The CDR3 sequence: CASSLAGNTYGYTF. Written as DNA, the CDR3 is TGCGCCAGCAGCTTGGCAGGGAATACCTATGGCTACACCTTC.